This T cell receptor (beta chain) was identified in a study of blood T cell repertoires in COVID-19. On the study more broadly: Some COVID-19 samples were acute and others convalescent; all came from the United States, Italy and Spain.

The repertoire was sequenced with immunoSEQ multiplex PCR; TCRdb's copy has only in-frame clones and lacks some. This repertoire shows about 230,000 clones, roughly 85% found once; its top ten account for 2.6%. The CDR3 sequence is 17 residues long. Per germline, CDR1 LGHDT and CDR2 YNNKEL (reference sequence). With V trimmed by 2 bases and J by 6 bases, 12 bases remained unmatched. Sequencing was performed on peripheral blood. The chain joins TRBV3-1 (or the pseudogene TRBV3-2) to TRBJ2-7; TRBD2 aligns across 11 bases. This TCR came from a woman in her sixties or seventies with active or convalescent COVID-19. Here the CDR3 reads CASSQRLAGSSGREQYF. The CDR3 DNA reads TGTGCCAGCAGCCAACGACTAGCGGGGAGCTCTGGACGCGAGCAGTACTTC.